One and the same sample provided the 4 T cell receptor beta chains below, sequenced in a study of T cells after yellow fever vaccination. MiXCR was run by TCRdb on the 5' RACE reads, yielding one entry per CDR3 protein. The repertoire has around 360,000 distinct CDR3 sequences, roughly 11% of them found once; the top ten carry less than 20%. The material was PBMCs, obtained on the day of the first yellow fever vaccination. These receptors came from a young man who received the YFV17D yellow fever vaccine.

This clonotype came up once. This chain links TRBV12-3 or TRBV12-4 with TRBJ1-1, with D unclear. The length of the CDR3 is 12 residues. Trimming removed 6 bases from V and 5 bases from J, with 10 bases in between. The CDR3 loop is CASSSRTTEAFF. The CDR3 nucleotides are TGTGCCAGCAGCTCACGGACTACTGAAGCTTTCTTT.

J is TRBJ1-1 and V is TRBV4-1; possible D gene TRBD1, 5 bases. The V gene's germline CDR1 is MGHRA and CDR2 YSYEKL. V lost 4 bases, J lost 1 base, and 13 bases lay in between. CDR3 size: 15 residues. The CDR3 protein is CASSLRATENTEAFF. DNA for the CDR3: TGCGCCAGCAGCCTCCGGGCGACAGAGAACACTGAAGCTTTCTTT.

This clonotype was detected only a few times. The gene calls are TRBV5-4 and TRBJ2-3; D may be TRBD2 (6 bases). The ends were cut back, 4 bases at V and 3 bases at J, with 12 bases in the middle. Germline lookup yields CDR1 SGHNT and CDR2 YYREEE (reference sequence). CDR3 size: 14 residues. Written as DNA, the CDR3 is TGTGCCAGCAGCCTCCGGACTAAGACAGATACGCAGTATTTT. Its translation: CASSLRTKTDTQYF.

Ten or more counts support this clonotype. The chain employs TRBV11-3 and TRBJ2-1; no clear D gene. Germline V gene data show CDR1 as SGHNT and CDR2 as YENEEA. The CDR3 has 14 residues. Trimming cost V 3 bases and J 9 bases, with 15 bases left between them. The CDR3 spells CASSFGQSPAEQFF. The CDR3 DNA reads as TGTGCCAGCAGCTTCGGCCAGTCCCCGGCTGAGCAGTTCTTC.